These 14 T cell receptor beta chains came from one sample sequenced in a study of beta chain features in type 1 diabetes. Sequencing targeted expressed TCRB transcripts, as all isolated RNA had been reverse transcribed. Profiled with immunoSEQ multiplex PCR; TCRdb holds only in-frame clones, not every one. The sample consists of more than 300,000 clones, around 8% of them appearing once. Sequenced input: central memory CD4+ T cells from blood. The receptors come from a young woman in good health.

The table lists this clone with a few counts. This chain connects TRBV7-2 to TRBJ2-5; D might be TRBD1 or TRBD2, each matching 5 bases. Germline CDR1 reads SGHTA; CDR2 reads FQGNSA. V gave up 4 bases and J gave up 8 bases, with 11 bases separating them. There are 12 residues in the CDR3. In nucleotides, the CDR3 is TGTGCCAGCAGCTGGGACGAGGGAACCCAGTACTTC. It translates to CASSWDEGTQYF.

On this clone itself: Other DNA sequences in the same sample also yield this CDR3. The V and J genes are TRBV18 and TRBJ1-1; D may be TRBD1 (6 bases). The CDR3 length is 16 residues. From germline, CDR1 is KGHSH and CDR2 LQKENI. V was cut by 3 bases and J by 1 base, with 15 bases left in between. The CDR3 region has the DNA TGTGCCAGCTCACCCAGACTCGGGACACAGAACACTGAAGCTTTCTTT. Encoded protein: CASSPRLGTQNTEAFF.

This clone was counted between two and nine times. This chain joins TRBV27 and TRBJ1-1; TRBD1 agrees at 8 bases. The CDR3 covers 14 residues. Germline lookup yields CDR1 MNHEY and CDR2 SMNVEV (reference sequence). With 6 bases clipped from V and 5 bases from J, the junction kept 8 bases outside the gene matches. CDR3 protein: CASSLQGVWTEAFF. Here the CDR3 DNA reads TGTGCCAGCAGCCTACAGGGGGTCTGGACTGAAGCTTTCTTT.

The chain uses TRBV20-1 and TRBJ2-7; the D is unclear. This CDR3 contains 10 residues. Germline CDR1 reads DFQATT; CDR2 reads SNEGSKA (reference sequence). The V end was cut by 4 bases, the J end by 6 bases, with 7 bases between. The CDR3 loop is CSATKREQYF. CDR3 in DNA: TGCAGTGCTACGAAGCGCGAGCAGTACTTC.

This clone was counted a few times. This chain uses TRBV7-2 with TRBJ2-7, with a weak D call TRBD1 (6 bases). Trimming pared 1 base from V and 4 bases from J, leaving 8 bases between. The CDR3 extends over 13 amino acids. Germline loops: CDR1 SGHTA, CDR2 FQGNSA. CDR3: CASSLEQGYEQYF. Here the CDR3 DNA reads TGTGCCAGCAGCTTAGAGCAGGGGTACGAGCAGTACTTC. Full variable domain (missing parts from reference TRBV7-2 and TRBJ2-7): GAGVSQSPSNKVTEKGKDVELRCDPISGHTALYWYRQSLGQGLEFLIYFQGNSAPDKSGLPSDRFSAERTGGSVSTLTIQRTQQEDSAVYLCASSLEQGYEQYFGPGTRLTVT.

Here the CDR3 DNA reads TGTGCCAGCAGTTCCCGGACAGGGGTGGGGACCCAGTACTTC. This sequence encodes CASSSRTGVGTQYF. The V call is TRBV28, the J call TRBJ2-5; 9 nucleotides match TRBD1. CDR3 size: 14 residues. From germline, CDR1 is MDHEN and CDR2 SYDVKM. J gave up 7 bases and V 4 bases, and 7 bases lay outside the gene matches.

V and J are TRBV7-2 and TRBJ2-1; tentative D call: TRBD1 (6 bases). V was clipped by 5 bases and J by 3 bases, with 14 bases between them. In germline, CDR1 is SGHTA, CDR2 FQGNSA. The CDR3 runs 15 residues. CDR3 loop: CASSPDGQSYNEQFF. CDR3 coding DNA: TGTGCCAGCAGCCCCGACGGACAGAGCTACAATGAGCAGTTCTTC.

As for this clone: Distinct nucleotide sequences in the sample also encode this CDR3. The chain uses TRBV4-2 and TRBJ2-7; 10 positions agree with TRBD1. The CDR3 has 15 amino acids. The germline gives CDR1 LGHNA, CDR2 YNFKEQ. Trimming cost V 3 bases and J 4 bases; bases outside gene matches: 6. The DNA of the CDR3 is TGTGCCAGCAGCCAGGGGGGACAGGGGTTGTACGAGCAGTACTTC. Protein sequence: CASSQGGQGLYEQYF.

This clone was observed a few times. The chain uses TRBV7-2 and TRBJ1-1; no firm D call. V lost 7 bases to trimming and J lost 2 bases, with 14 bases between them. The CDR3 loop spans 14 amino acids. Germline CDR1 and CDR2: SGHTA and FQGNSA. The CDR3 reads CASTLYTSNTEAFF. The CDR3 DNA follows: TGTGCCAGCACCCTTTACACGAGTAACACTGAAGCTTTCTTT.

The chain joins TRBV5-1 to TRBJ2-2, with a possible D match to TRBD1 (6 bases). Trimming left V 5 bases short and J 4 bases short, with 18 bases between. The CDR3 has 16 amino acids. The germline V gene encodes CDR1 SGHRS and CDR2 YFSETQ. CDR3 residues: CASSENLQGITGELFF. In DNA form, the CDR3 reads TGCGCCAGCAGTGAAAACCTTCAGGGGATCACCGGGGAGCTGTTTTTT. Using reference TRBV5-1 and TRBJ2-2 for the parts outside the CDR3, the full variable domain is KAGVTQTPRYLIKTRGQQVTLSCSPISGHRSVSWYQQTPGQGLQFLFEYFSETQRNKGNFPGRFSGRQFSNSRSEMNVSTLELGDSALYLCASSENLQGITGELFFGEGSRLTVL.

CDR3 nucleotides: TGTGCCAGCAGCTACCTCCCCAGGGGGTCCGGAGAGACCCAGTACTTC. As protein: CASSYLPRGSGETQYF. J is TRBJ2-5 and V is TRBV7-8; 7 positions agree with TRBD1. Germline V gives CDR1 SGHVS, CDR2 FQNEAQ. J gave up 4 bases and V 4 bases, and 12 bases lay outside the gene matches. The CDR3 consists of 16 residues.

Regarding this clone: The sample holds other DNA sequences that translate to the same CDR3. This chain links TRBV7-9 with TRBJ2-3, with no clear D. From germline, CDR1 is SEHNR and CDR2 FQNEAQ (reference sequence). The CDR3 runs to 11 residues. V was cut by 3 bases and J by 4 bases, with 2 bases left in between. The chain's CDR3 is CASSLSDTQYF. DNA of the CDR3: TGTGCCAGCAGCTTGTCAGATACGCAGTATTTT.

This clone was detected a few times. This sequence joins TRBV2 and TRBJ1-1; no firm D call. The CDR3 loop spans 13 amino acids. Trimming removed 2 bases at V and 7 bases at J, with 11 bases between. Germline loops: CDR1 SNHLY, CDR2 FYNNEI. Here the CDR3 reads CASSESVSGEAFF. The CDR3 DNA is TGTGCCAGCAGTGAATCGGTCTCGGGTGAAGCTTTCTTT.

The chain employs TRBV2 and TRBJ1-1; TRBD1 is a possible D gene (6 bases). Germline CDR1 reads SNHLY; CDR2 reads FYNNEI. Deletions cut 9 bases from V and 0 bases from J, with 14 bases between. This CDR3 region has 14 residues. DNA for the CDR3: TGTGCCAGGAAACCGGGACAAATGAACACTGAAGCTTTCTTT. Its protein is CARKPGQMNTEAFF.